This T cell receptor (beta chain) was captured by sequencing in a study of T cell repertoires in cytomegalovirus infection. Across the whole study: Through public TCR beta signatures, both CMV infection and matching HLA type were indicated. Study-level points and caveats: Across the ex vivo response, the dominant clonotypes were HLA-C-restricted CMV-specific TCR beta clonotypes. Adding up the frequency of public TCR beta families identified people who carried CMV plus the relevant HLA.

This CDR3 comprises 15 residues. Trimming took 7 bases from V and 0 from J, leaving 13 bases between them. Germline CDR1 and CDR2: MNHNS and SASEGT. TCRdb independently ran MiXCR on the reads; one entry per CDR3 protein. The sample records 400,000 to 550,000 distinct CDR3 sequences, approximately 10% being singletons. This clonotype was observed many times. Antigen specificity is unknown. The specimen was PBMCs. The receptor was derived from a human donor in good health (CMV status not recorded). Some clones in this sample may be carry-over from other donors' samples. The V and J genes are TRBV6-1 and TRBJ1-5; D may be TRBD1 (5 bases). The CDR3 loop reads CASKVDSHSNQPQHF. The CDR3 DNA sequence: TGTGCCAGCAAGGTCGACAGCCATAGCAATCAGCCCCAGCATTTT.